The clone carrying this T cell receptor (beta chain) was picked up a small number of times. Antigen unknown. CDR1 SQVTM and CDR2 ANQGSEA come from the germline V gene. This CDR3 is built from 16 residues. V lost 3 bases and J lost 1; bases outside the gene matches: 3. The data derive from a study of beta chain features in type 1 diabetes. Expressed TCRB transcripts were sequenced after all isolated RNA was converted to cDNA. Roughly 3.6 million reads, on average, came from each naive, central memory and regulatory T cell sample. The repertoire was sequenced with immunoSEQ multiplex PCR; TCRdb's copy has only in-frame clones and lacks some. Of 860,000 or so clones in the sample, around a sixth were seen once. Whole-study findings and limits: There was no resolution here of whether HLA type influences TCRB rearrangement.

This chain uses TRBV29-1 with TRBJ2-6, with 10 bases identical to TRBD1. The receptor comes from a woman in her late teens or twenties in good health. Source material: naive CD4+ T cells from blood. The CDR3 loop reads CSVERDRGSGANVLTF. The CDR3 nucleotides are TGCAGCGTTGAGCGGGACAGGGGATCTGGGGCCAACGTCCTGACTTTC. Variable domain in full (rest from reference TRBV29-1 and TRBJ2-6): SAVISQKPSRDICQRGTSLTIQCQVDSQVTMMFWYRQQPGQSLTLIATANQGSEATYESGFVIDKFPISRPNLTFSTLTVSNMSPEDSSIYLCSVERDRGSGANVLTFGAGSRLTVL.